This T cell receptor (beta chain) was captured by sequencing in a study of T cell responses to AZD1222 COVID-19 vaccine. General study points: Females made up more of the donors, who were largely white British, and clonal diversity may have come out too low.

Sequencing was performed with immunoSEQ multiplex PCR; in TCRdb, only in-frame clones are kept and a portion is missing. Of some 160,000 clones in the sample, just under 95% were seen once. Germline lookup yields CDR1 MNHEY and CDR2 SVGEGT. V lost 2 bases, J lost 8 bases, and 18 bases lay in between. The CDR3 runs to 15 residues. This clone has just one count. The target antigen is unknown. Here the sequenced sample was peripheral blood, taken on day 0 of AZD1222 vaccination. The sequence came from an adult in good health. The V call is TRBV6-2 or TRBV6-3, the J call TRBJ1-2; D ambiguous. The CDR3 DNA follows: TGTGCCAGCAGTTACGCGGCGGGCAGTCTGAGGGGCTACACCTTC. This codes for CASSYAAGSLRGYTF.